The next 20 T cell receptor beta chains were all read from a single sample in a study of post-analysis software for immune sequencing data. Study observations and caveats: Compared with controls, patients had more of about 5 TRBV segments, including TRBV5-6, TRBV5-1 and TRBV20-1.

These receptors' targets are unknown. Each TCR beta cDNA library carried unique molecular identifiers. One entry per CDR3 protein, called by TCRdb with MiXCR from the PCR reads. The sample contains 700,000 to 800,000 distinct CDR3 sequences, 30% of which appear only once. The sequencing sample was made of blood. The receptors shown here come from a girl between 10 and 17 years old with multiple sclerosis.

With regard to this clonotype: At one end the junction does not follow the germline gene, possibly because of a read error. The rearrangement uses TRBV5-1 and TRBJ2-7, with TRBD2 matching over 11 bases. CDR1 is SGHRS, CDR2 YFSETQ, per germline. This CDR3 is 15 amino acids long. The CDR3 reads CVSSPGTSGSYEQYF. The CDR3 DNA reads TGCGTCAGCAGCCCCGGGACTAGCGGCTCCTACGAGCAGTACTTC.

This clonotype was seen a few times. The chain uses TRBV20-1 and TRBJ2-3; 8 positions match TRBD2. This CDR3 spans 15 amino acids. V was pared by 3 bases and J by 2 bases, with 7 bases of the junction left unmatched. CDR1 is DFQATT, CDR2 SNEGSKA, per germline (reference sequence). For the CDR3, the DNA is TGCAGTGCTAGCCCTAAGCGGGGGAACACAGATACGCAGTATTTT. Protein sequence: CSASPKRGNTDTQYF.

CDR3 nucleotides: TGTGCCAGCAGCTTAGGCAGGGTGTCCTACGAGCAGTACTTC. Encoded protein: CASSLGRVSYEQYF. The V and J genes are TRBV7-8 and TRBJ2-7; tentatively, D is TRBD1 (5 bases). The CDR3 has 14 residues. The V end lost 1 base, the J end lost 1 base, and 8 bases lay between the germline ends. Germline V gene data show CDR1 as SGHVS and CDR2 as FQNEAQ. Together with reference TRBV7-8 and TRBJ2-7, the CDR3 gives the full variable domain: GAGVSQSPRYKVAKRGQDVALRCDPISGHVSLFWYQQALGQGPEFLTYFQNEAQLDKSGLPSDRFFAERPEGSVSTLKIQRTQQEDSAVYLCASSLGRVSYEQYFGPGTRLTVT.

This chain joins TRBV7-2 and TRBJ2-6; D unresolved. The CDR3 sequence is 13 residues long. Trimming took off 4 bases at V and 2 bases at J, with 3 bases between the two ends. Germline CDR1 is SGHTA and CDR2 is FQGNSA. Written as DNA, the CDR3 is TGTGCCAGCAGCTACCCTGGGGCCAACGTCCTGACTTTC. Translation: CASSYPGANVLTF.

This clonotype was found a few times. The V gene is TRBV5-1, the J gene TRBJ2-1, with 11 nucleotides matching TRBD2. The ends lost 4 bases at V and 4 bases at J; junction bases unmatched: 13. The CDR3 spans 18 residues. Germline V lookup: CDR1 SGHRS, CDR2 YFSETQ. CDR3 coding DNA: TGCGCCAGCAGCGCCTTAGCGGGAGGGGCCCCATTTTACAATGAGCAGTTCTTC. Its translation is CASSALAGGAPFYNEQFF.

The rearrangement joins TRBV2 to TRBJ2-6; weak D call: TRBD1 (6 bases). Deletions cut 5 bases from V and 12 bases from J, with 20 bases between. This CDR3 contains 15 residues. Germline CDR1 SNHLY, CDR2 FYNNEI. CDR3 sequence reads: CASSSKTGPAGVLTF. CDR3 DNA sequence: TGTGCCAGCAGTTCTAAGACAGGCCCTGCGGGCGTCCTGACTTTC.

The rearrangement uses TRBV5-1 and TRBJ1-2, with 9 bases fitting TRBD1. With 3 bases clipped from V and 6 bases from J, the junction kept 6 bases outside the gene matches. The CDR3 spans 14 residues. Germline CDR1 is SGHRS and CDR2 is YFSETQ. Here the CDR3 DNA reads TGCGCCAGCAGCTGGGGGGACAGGGTGAATGGCTACACCTTC. The encoded protein is CASSWGDRVNGYTF.

The chain uses TRBV28 and TRBJ2-3; 7 bases line up with TRBD1. After removal of 8 bases from V and 3 bases from J, the junction contained 11 bases not matched to a gene. CDR1 and CDR2 from the germline V gene are MDHEN and SYDVKM. CDR3 length equals 15 residues. The DNA for the CDR3 is TGTGCCAGCGGCCTTATAGGGGGCGCGACAGATACGCAGTATTTT. It specifies CASGLIGGATDTQYF.

This clonotype was counted only a few times. V usage is TRBV20-1 and J usage is TRBJ2-7, with a possible D match to TRBD2 (5 bases). Trimming shortened V by 0 bases and J by 0 bases, and 12 bases separated the two germline ends. The CDR3 spans 15 residues. The germline gives CDR1 DFQATT, CDR2 SNEGSKA (reference sequence). The CDR3 nucleotides read TGCAGTGCTAGAGAAGACGGGATGAGCTCCTACGAGCAGTACTTC. Its protein is CSAREDGMSSYEQYF.

This clonotype was recorded a few times. The V call is TRBV20-1, the J call TRBJ2-3, with 11 bases identical to TRBD2. Germline V CDR1 and CDR2: DFQATT, SNEGSKA (reference sequence). There are 16 residues in the CDR3. Trimming took 3 bases from V and 7 from J; bases not matched to a gene: 12. The CDR3 region is CSARGLLAGVRNTQYF. For the CDR3, the DNA is TGCAGTGCTAGGGGCCTACTAGCGGGGGTTCGAAATACGCAGTATTTT.

This chain connects TRBV5-6 to TRBJ1-1, with TRBD1 matching over 8 bases. After removal of 6 bases from V and 3 bases from J, the junction contained 10 bases not matched to a gene. The germline gives CDR1 SGHDT, CDR2 YYEEEE. This CDR3 comprises 15 residues. The CDR3 loop is CASTIQGGLDTEAFF. The CDR3 DNA reads TGTGCCAGCACCATACAGGGGGGGTTGGACACTGAAGCTTTCTTT.

The rearrangement uses TRBV2 and TRBJ2-3, with 8 bases lining up with TRBD2. The V gene end was trimmed by 3 bases and the J gene end by 2 bases; junction bases not matched to a gene: 7. Per the germline V gene, CDR1 is SNHLY and CDR2 is FYNNEI. This CDR3 is 16 amino acids long. This CDR3 is CASSDGGGTLTDTQYF. CDR3 nucleotides: TGTGCCAGCAGTGACGGCGGGGGGACACTCACAGATACGCAGTATTTT.

Regarding this clonotype: At one end, the junction sequence differs from germline, possibly due to a read error. The chain employs TRBV20-1 and TRBJ1-1, with 10 nucleotides matching TRBD1. The CDR3 is made up of 16 amino acids. CDR1 DFQATT and CDR2 SNEGSKA come from the germline V gene (reference sequence). The CDR3 DNA follows: TGCAGTGCTAGAGATATTAGGACAGGGGGGAACACTGAAGCCTTCTTT. As protein: CSARDIRTGGNTEAFF.

The V gene is TRBV20-1, the J gene TRBJ1-2, with a tentative D call TRBD1 (5 bases). This CDR3 is 14 amino acids long. Trimming took off 5 bases at V and 4 bases at J, with 17 bases between the two ends. Looked up from germline, CDR1 is DFQATT and CDR2 is SNEGSKA (reference sequence). The CDR3 loop is CSAPGTGLSYGYTF. CDR3 sequence (DNA): TGCAGTGCTCCCGGAACGGGGCTGAGCTATGGCTACACCTTC.

This clonotype was seen a few times. The chain uses TRBV20-1 and TRBJ2-3; D possibly corresponds to TRBD1 (5 bases). Germline lookup yields CDR1 DFQATT and CDR2 SNEGSKA (reference sequence). The CDR3 is 13 residues long. The CDR3 bases are TGCAATGCCCTAACCAGTGGGGCCCATACGCAGTATTTT. It codes for CNALTSGAHTQYF.

CDR3 residues: CASSLSQGAGDEQFF. The CDR3 bases are TGTGCCAGCAGCTTATCACAGGGGGCGGGAGATGAGCAGTTCTTC. The chain employs TRBV7-9 and TRBJ2-1, with 9 nucleotides matching TRBD1. The CDR3 consists of 15 residues. The trim removed 2 bases at V and 8 bases at J, leaving 7 bases unmatched. Germline V gene sequence: CDR1 SEHNR, CDR2 FQNEAQ (reference sequence).

This clonotype was seen a few times. V gene TRBV12-3 or TRBV12-4 combines with J gene TRBJ1-6; unclear D gene. Trimming cost V 6 bases and J 5 bases, with 14 bases left between them. CDR3 length: 15 residues. CDR3 sequence (DNA): TGTGCCAGCAGCCGGGAGGGTGCCAATAATTCACCCCTCCACTTT. Translating it yields CASSREGANNSPLHF.

This clonotype was observed a few times. The chain has TRBV9 and TRBJ2-1; 9 nucleotides line up with TRBD2. Trimming cost V 2 bases and J 9 bases; bases outside gene matches: 6. CDR3 length: 14 residues. Germline CDR1 and CDR2: SGDLS and YYNGEE. CDR3: CASSVTSGSGEQFF. For the CDR3, the DNA is TGTGCCAGCAGCGTGACTAGCGGCAGCGGTGAGCAGTTCTTC.

This rearrangement joins TRBV11-2 to TRBJ2-1; D unclear. This CDR3 is built from 17 residues. Trimming removed 5 bases from V and 5 bases from J, with 22 bases in between. Germline CDR1 reads SGHAT; CDR2 reads FQNNGV. Here the CDR3 DNA reads TGTGCCAGCAGCCCTAAGAGTTGGACGCCTCTAGACAATGAGCAGTTCTTC. Amino acid sequence: CASSPKSWTPLDNEQFF.

Ten or more counts support this clonotype. This sequence joins TRBV11-2 and TRBJ1-1; no definite D call. The CDR3 loop spans 13 amino acids. CDR1 and CDR2 (germline): SGHAT, FQNNGV. V shed 0 bases and J shed 1 base, with 3 bases lying between them. CDR3 amino acids: CASSLEWNTEAFF. In DNA, the CDR3 is TGTGCCAGCAGCTTAGAATGGAACACTGAAGCTTTCTTT.